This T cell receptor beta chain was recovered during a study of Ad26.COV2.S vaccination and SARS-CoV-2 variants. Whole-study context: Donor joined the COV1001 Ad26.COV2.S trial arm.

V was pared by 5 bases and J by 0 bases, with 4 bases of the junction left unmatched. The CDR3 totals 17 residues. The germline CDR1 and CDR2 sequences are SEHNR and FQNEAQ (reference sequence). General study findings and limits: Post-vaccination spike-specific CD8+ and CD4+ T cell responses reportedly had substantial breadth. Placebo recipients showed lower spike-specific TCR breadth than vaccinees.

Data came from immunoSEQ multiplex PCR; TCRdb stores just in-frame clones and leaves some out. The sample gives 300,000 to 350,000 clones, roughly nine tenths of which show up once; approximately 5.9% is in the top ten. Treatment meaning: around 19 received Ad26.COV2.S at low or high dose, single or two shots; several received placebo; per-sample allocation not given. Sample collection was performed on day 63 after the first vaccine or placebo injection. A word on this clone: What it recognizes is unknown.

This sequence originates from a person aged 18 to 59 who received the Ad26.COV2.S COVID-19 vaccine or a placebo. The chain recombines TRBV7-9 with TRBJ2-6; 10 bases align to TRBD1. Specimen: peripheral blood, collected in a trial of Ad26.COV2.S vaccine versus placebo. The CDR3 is CASSPDRGPSGANVLTF. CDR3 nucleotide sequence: TGTGCCAGCAGCCCAGACAGGGGGCCCTCTGGGGCCAACGTCCTGACTTTC.